The 21 T cell receptor beta chains below were found in one sample sequenced in a study of human T cells and chemical hapten exposure. Time point given: pre-sensitization, week 0. Regarding treatment: therapeutic diphenylcyclopropenone sensitization with weekly scalp DPC. From the RACE reads, TCRdb called clonotypes with MiXCR, one entry per CDR3 protein. Of a few hundred thousand distinct CDR3 sequences listed, approximately 5% are singletons. This specimen was whole blood, taken in connection with sensitization to the hapten diphenylcyclopropenone (DPC). Every receptor here comes from a woman aged 18-29 years with alopecia areata. Some clones in this sample may be carry-over from other donors' samples.

As for this clonotype: A read error may explain this, as a much larger clone is one base away. The chain couples TRBV6-2 or TRBV6-3 to TRBJ1-1; 8 nucleotides match TRBD1. The CDR3 length is 17 residues. Germline V gives CDR1 MNHEY, CDR2 SVGEGT. V shed 2 bases and J 0 bases; nucleotides not matched to a gene: 8. CDR3 residues: CASSYVRGPFMNTEAFF. The CDR3 nucleotides are TGTGCCAGCAGTTACGTCAGGGGGCCCTTCATGAACACTGAAGCTTTCTTT.

This clonotype was seen only a few times. The rearrangement links TRBV2 to TRBJ1-5; 8 bases fit TRBD1. The V gene's germline CDR1 is SNHLY and CDR2 FYNNEI. V shed 8 bases, J shed 5 bases, and the junction held 5 bases outside the gene matches. CDR3 size: 13 residues. CDR3 bases: TGTGCCAGCGCTGGACAGGGAGATCAGCCCCAGCATTTT. It translates to CASAGQGDQPQHF.

This clonotype was recorded a few times. This sequence joins TRBV29-1 and TRBJ1-5, with 9 nucleotides matching TRBD1. J gave up 13 bases and V 7 bases, and 11 bases lay outside the gene matches. The CDR3 contains 12 residues. Germline CDR1 is SQVTM and CDR2 is ANQGSEA. The CDR3 reads CSAVGGQGRQHF. CDR3 DNA sequence: TGCAGCGCCGTAGGGGGACAGGGCAGACAGCATTTT.

The chain has TRBV2 and TRBJ2-3; D perhaps matches TRBD1 (6 bases). Trimming took 9 bases from V and 6 from J, leaving 19 bases between them. Per germline, CDR1 SNHLY and CDR2 FYNNEI. This CDR3 spans 14 amino acids. CDR3 loop: CASFDAGVTDTQYF. CDR3 bases: TGTGCCAGTTTTGACGCAGGGGTAACGGATACGCAGTATTTT. Full variable domain (missing parts from reference TRBV2 and TRBJ2-3): EPEVTQTPSHQVTQMGQEVILRCVPISNHLYFYWYRQILGQKVEFLVSFYNNEISEKSEIFDDQFSVERPDGSNFTLKIRSTKLEDSAMYFCASFDAGVTDTQYFGPGTRLTVL.

The chain joins TRBV20-1 to TRBJ2-7; the D is unclear. Germline CDR1 is DFQATT and CDR2 is SNEGSKA (reference sequence). The germline V and J ends were trimmed by 0 bases and 2 bases, with 11 bases remaining between them. The length of the CDR3 is 14 residues. CDR3 amino acids: CSARDREFTYEQYF. The CDR3 nucleotides read TGCAGTGCTAGAGATCGTGAATTCACCTACGAGCAGTACTTC.

This clonotype was detected a few times. This chain uses TRBV7-9 with TRBJ1-4; a possible D gene is TRBD1 (5 bases). CDR3 length: 16 residues. V dropped 5 bases and J dropped 4 bases, with 17 bases sitting between them. Germline V gives CDR1 SEHNR, CDR2 FQNEAQ (reference sequence). Here the CDR3 DNA reads TGTGCCAGCAGCATAGGCGGGGCAGCTTTTAATGAAAAACTGTTTTTT. Protein: CASSIGGAAFNEKLFF.

This clonotype was detected a few times. The chain couples TRBV20-1 to TRBJ1-4; tentatively, D is TRBD1 (6 bases). The length of the CDR3 is 13 residues. The ends were cut back, 3 bases at V and 4 bases at J, with 9 bases in the middle. The germline V gene has CDR1 DFQATT and CDR2 SNEGSKA (reference sequence). CDR3 region: CSARDRINEKLFF. Here the CDR3 DNA reads TGCAGTGCTAGGGACAGAATTAATGAAAAACTGTTTTTT.

This clonotype showed up just a few times. The chain links TRBV28 to TRBJ2-3, with a possible D match to TRBD2 (5 bases). This CDR3 is built from 13 residues. V lost 4 bases and J lost 10, with 15 bases in between. Germline V lookup: CDR1 MDHEN, CDR2 SYDVKM. CDR3 sequence (DNA): TGTGCCAGCAGTTCGGAGCTACGGGGAGCGCAGTATTTT. It specifies CASSSELRGAQYF.

This clonotype was seen repeatedly, ten times or more. The chain is built from TRBV7-2 and TRBJ1-4, with D perhaps matching TRBD1 (5 bases). CDR1 and CDR2 from the germline V gene are SGHTA and FQGNSA. This CDR3 has 14 residues. With 5 bases removed from V and 1 base from J, the gap between germline ends came to 8 bases. CDR3: CASSVGVTNEKLFF. The CDR3 DNA is TGTGCCAGCAGCGTAGGGGTAACTAATGAAAAACTGTTTTTT.

There are a few counts of this clonotype. The chain couples TRBV4-2 to TRBJ1-1; 7 nucleotides match TRBD1. Germline CDR1 is LGHNA and CDR2 is YNFKEQ. J lost 7 bases, V lost 11 bases, and 10 bases had no gene match. The CDR3 covers 12 residues. CDR3: CASQGRRDEAFF. DNA of the CDR3: TGTGCCTCACAGGGGCGCAGAGATGAAGCTTTCTTT.

The chain links TRBV7-2 to TRBJ2-1; TRBD2 matches 7 bases. Germline V lookup: CDR1 SGHTA, CDR2 FQGNSA. The CDR3 extends over 17 amino acids. V lost 2 bases and J lost 5; bases outside the gene matches: 12. DNA for the CDR3: TGTGCCAGCAGCTTATTAGGAGTCGGGGGGAAAAACAATGAGCAGTTCTTC. Protein product: CASSLLGVGGKNNEQFF.

This sequence joins TRBV18 and TRBJ1-2; tentatively, D is TRBD1 (6 bases). The CDR3 is made up of 16 amino acids. Germline CDR1 KGHSH, CDR2 LQKENI. V lost 8 bases, J lost 5 bases, and 24 bases lay in between. Here the CDR3 DNA reads TGTGCCAGCACTACCCAGTCTGGCACAGGGAAGTATGGCTACACCTTC. It encodes CASTTQSGTGKYGYTF.

The gene calls are TRBV9 and TRBJ2-1; possibly TRBD2 for D (5 bases). From germline, CDR1 is SGDLS and CDR2 YYNGEE. Trimming removed 0 bases at V and 9 bases at J, with 7 bases between. CDR3 length equals 12 residues. The DNA of the CDR3 is TGTGCCAGCAGCGTAGGAGGGCTTGAGCAGTTCTTC. It codes for CASSVGGLEQFF.

V gene TRBV5-6 combines with J gene TRBJ2-1; 8 bases map to TRBD2. Germline V lookup: CDR1 SGHDT, CDR2 YYEEEE. The CDR3 is made up of 16 amino acids. V dropped 0 bases and J dropped 3; count of bases not matched to a gene: 5. The CDR3 nucleotides are TGTGCCAGCAGCTTGGCACGCGGGGGGAGCTACAATGAGCAGTTCTTC. Its protein is CASSLARGGSYNEQFF.

The chain's CDR3 is CASSPAEQYNEQFF. The CDR3, as DNA: TGTGCCAGCAGCCCGGCAGAACAGTACAATGAGCAGTTCTTC. The gene calls are TRBV7-9 and TRBJ2-1; D gene uncertain. CDR3 size: 14 residues. Between the trimmed V and J ends, which lost 5 bases and 4 bases, there was a span of 12 bases. Germline lookup yields CDR1 SEHNR and CDR2 FQNEAQ (reference sequence).

This clonotype was detected ten times or more. This chain connects TRBV6-6 to TRBJ1-6; D unclear. Germline V lookup: CDR1 MNHNY, CDR2 SVGAGI (reference sequence). V was trimmed by 10 bases and J by 8 bases, leaving 15 bases between them. This CDR3 has 13 residues. In DNA form, the CDR3 reads TGTGCCACCAGGTTTTCGGGTTATTCACCCCTCCACTTT. Amino acid sequence: CATRFSGYSPLHF.

This clonotype was counted between two and nine times. The chain employs TRBV18 and TRBJ1-4, with 8 bases identical to TRBD1. CDR1 KGHSH and CDR2 LQKENI come from the germline V gene. Trimming cost V 6 bases and J 8 bases; bases outside gene matches: 5. The CDR3 covers 13 residues. The CDR3 spells CASSLDRAEKLFF. The CDR3 DNA follows: TGTGCCAGCTCTCTGGACAGGGCGGAAAAACTGTTTTTT.

This clonotype was seen many times. The CDR3 protein is CASSPPVGAYEQYF. Here the CDR3 DNA reads TGTGCCAGCTCACCACCCGTAGGAGCCTACGAGCAGTACTTC. The chain recombines TRBV18 with TRBJ2-7; D remains unclear. Germline loops: CDR1 KGHSH, CDR2 LQKENI. CDR3 length equals 14 residues. The V and J ends lost 0 bases and 2 bases respectively, with 8 bases between them.

The J gene is TRBJ1-1, the V gene TRBV6-1; TRBD1 matches 7 bases. This CDR3 has 16 residues. Losses at the gene ends were 5 bases for V and 1 base for J; bases not matched to a gene: 10. The germline CDR1 and CDR2 sequences are MNHNS and SASEGT. The CDR3 DNA sequence: TGTGCCAGCAGTATAATATGGGACAGAGCGAACACTGAAGCTTTCTTT. This codes for CASSIIWDRANTEAFF.

This clonotype was seen repeatedly, ten times or more. CDR3 protein: CASSLALSGDQPQHF. In DNA, the CDR3 is TGTGCCAGCAGCTTGGCCCTCTCCGGCGATCAGCCCCAGCATTTT. This chain uses TRBV5-6 with TRBJ1-5; D unresolved. V lost 0 bases, J lost 5 bases, and 12 bases lay in between. The CDR3 consists of 15 residues. Germline V CDR1 and CDR2: SGHDT, YYEEEE. The complete variable domain, with remaining parts taken from reference TRBV5-6 and TRBJ1-5, reads DAGVTQSPTHLIKTRGQQVTLRCSPKSGHDTVSWYQQALGQGPQFIFQYYEEEERQRGNFPDRFSGHQFPNYSSELNVNALLLGDSALYLCASSLALSGDQPQHFGDGTRLSIL.

This clonotype was found a few times. This chain connects TRBV6-2 or TRBV6-3 to TRBJ1-5; D not certain. CDR3 size: 14 residues. The V end was cut by 0 bases, the J end by 5 bases, with 8 bases between. Per the germline V gene, CDR1 is MNHEY and CDR2 is SVGEGT. The CDR3 nucleotides are TGTGCCAGCAGTTACTCGAGCGGTTATCAGCCCCAGCATTTT. It translates to CASSYSSGYQPQHF.